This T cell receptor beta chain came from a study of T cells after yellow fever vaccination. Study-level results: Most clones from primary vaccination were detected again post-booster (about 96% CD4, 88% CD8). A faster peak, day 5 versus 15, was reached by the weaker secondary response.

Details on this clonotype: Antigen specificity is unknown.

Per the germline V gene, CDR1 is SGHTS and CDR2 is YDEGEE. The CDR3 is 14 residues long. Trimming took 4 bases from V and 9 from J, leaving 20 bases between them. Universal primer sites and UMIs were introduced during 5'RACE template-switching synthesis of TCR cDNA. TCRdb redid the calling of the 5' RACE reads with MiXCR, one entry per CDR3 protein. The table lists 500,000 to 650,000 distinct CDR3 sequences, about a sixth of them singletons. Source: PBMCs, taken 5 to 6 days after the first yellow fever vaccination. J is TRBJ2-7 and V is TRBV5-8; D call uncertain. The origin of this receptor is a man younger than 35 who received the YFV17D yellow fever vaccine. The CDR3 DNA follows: TGTGCCAGCAGCGGGTTTTTGGTGCCCGGTAGGCAGTACGTC. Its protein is CASSGFLVPGRQYV.